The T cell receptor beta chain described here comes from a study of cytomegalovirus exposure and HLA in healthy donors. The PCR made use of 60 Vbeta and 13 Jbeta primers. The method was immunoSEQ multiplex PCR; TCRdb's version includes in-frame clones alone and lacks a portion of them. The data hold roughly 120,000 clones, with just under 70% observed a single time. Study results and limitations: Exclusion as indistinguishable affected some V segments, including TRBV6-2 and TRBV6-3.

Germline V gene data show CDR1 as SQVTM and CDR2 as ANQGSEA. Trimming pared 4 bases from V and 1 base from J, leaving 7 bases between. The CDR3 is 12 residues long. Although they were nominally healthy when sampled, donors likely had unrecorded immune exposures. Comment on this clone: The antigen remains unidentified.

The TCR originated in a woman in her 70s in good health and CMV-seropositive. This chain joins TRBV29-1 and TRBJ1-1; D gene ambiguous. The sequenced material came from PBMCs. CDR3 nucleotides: TGCAGCGTTGGGGCGAAGAACACTGAAGCTTTCTTT. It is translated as CSVGAKNTEAFF.